The T cell receptor beta chain under discussion was sequenced for a study of blood T cells in healthy people across ages. Using a J-beta primer mix together with a sample-barcoded 5' primer, a second PCR was run for about 6 to 11 cycles. TCRdb used MiXCR to reprocess the 5' RACE reads, holding one entry per CDR3 protein. The sample holds about 720,000 distinct CDR3 sequences; around a quarter are singletons and the top ten take under 4%. Unmatched junction bases numbered 10, after V lost 10 bases and J lost 10 bases. The CDR3 covers 11 residues. Germline V gene data show CDR1 as LNHDA and CDR2 as SQIVND (reference sequence). The same data also contributed to another study, on T cells of mothers and their children.

The origin of this receptor is a boy aged 5-17 years in good health. Sequenced sample: blood. The V gene is TRBV19, the J gene TRBJ2-7; TRBD1 matches at 7 bases. DNA for the CDR3: TGTGCCACCTCTACAGGGGTGGAACAGTACTTC. Encoded protein: CATSTGVEQYF.